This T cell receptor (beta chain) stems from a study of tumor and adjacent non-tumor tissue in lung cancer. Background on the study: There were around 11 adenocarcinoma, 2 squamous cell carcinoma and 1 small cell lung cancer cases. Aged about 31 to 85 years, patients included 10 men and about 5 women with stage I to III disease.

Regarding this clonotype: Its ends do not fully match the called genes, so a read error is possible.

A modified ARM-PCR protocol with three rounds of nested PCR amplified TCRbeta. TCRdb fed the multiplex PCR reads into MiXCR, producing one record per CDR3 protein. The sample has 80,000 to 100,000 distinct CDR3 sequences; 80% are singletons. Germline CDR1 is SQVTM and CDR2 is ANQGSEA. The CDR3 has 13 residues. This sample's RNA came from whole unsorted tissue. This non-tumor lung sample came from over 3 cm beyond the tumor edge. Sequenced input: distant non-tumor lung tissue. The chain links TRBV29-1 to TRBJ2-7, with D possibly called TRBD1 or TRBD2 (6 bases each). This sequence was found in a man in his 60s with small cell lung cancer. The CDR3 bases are TGCAGCGTTGAAGATCTTGGGGGGCCTGAGCGGTACTTC. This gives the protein CSVEDLGGPERYF.